This TCR beta chain was sequenced during a study of blood T cell repertoires in COVID-19. In the study overall: The samples span acute and convalescent COVID-19 from the United States, Italy and Spain. T cells, B-cell-depleted T cells, or PBMCs supplied cDNA or gDNA.

This clone was found many times. This CDR3 has 16 residues. After removal of 4 bases from V and 5 bases from J, the junction contained 11 bases not matched to a gene. Germline lookup yields CDR1 SEHNR and CDR2 FQNEAQ (reference sequence). Source study methods: Researchers report that nucleated cell counts were estimated from reference gene primer amplification. The protocol was immunoSEQ multiplex PCR, while the TCRdb copy is restricted to in-frame clones and leaves out a portion. The V and J calls and the clone size are those of that table, but D and trimming were determined from the DNA. The repertoire holds roughly 68,000 clones, with over 80% as singletons.

The sample consisted of peripheral blood. The rearrangement links TRBV7-9 to TRBJ1-1, with TRBD1 matching over 9 bases. This clonotype was sampled from a woman of 80 years or more with acute or convalescent COVID-19. The CDR3, as DNA: TGTGCCAGCAGCTCCCCTGGGGGACAGGGAAGGACTGAAGCTTTCTTT. This translates into CASSSPGGQGRTEAFF.